The 20 T cell receptor beta chains reported below all come from one sample, sequenced in a study of PD-1 blockade in classical Hodgkin lymphoma. After autologous stem cell transplantation all patients relapsed, and prior brentuximab vedotin exposure differed between cohorts. TCRdb keeps only in-frame clones here, not all; method: immunoSEQ multiplex PCR. The sample lists under 100,000 clones; about 93% were seen once. This material consisted of peripheral blood mononuclear cells (PBMCs), taken before the second cycle of nivolumab. The source of these receptors is a human donor with classical Hodgkin lymphoma.

The chain couples TRBV27 to TRBJ2-3; TRBD2 is a possible D gene (5 bases). CDR1 is MNHEY and CDR2 is SMNVEV in the germline V gene (reference sequence). With 7 bases removed from V and 0 bases from J, the gap between germline ends came to 14 bases. CDR3 length: 15 amino acids. CDR3 in amino acids: CASTGWAGSTDTQYF. The DNA for the CDR3 is TGTGCCAGCACGGGGTGGGCGGGTAGCACAGATACGCAGTATTTT.

J is TRBJ2-2 and V is TRBV19; tentatively, D is TRBD2 (5 bases). V was clipped by 10 bases and J by 4 bases, with 16 bases between them. Germline values: CDR1 LNHDA, CDR2 SQIVND (reference sequence). This CDR3 has 14 residues. The CDR3 protein is CATSVGVGTGELFF. DNA for the CDR3: TGTGCCACGTCGGTGGGAGTGGGCACCGGGGAGCTGTTTTTT.

The chain carries TRBV19 and TRBJ1-2; D unclear. V lost 9 bases, J lost 6 bases, and 17 bases lay in between. Germline-derived CDR1 and CDR2 are LNHDA and SQIVND (reference sequence). The CDR3 is made up of 13 amino acids. The CDR3 is CASAPGRADGYTF. CDR3 sequence (DNA): TGTGCCAGCGCCCCGGGGAGGGCGGATGGCTACACCTTC.

This clone was picked up one time. The chain links TRBV7-6 to TRBJ2-3; D is unresolved. CDR1 is SGHVS and CDR2 is FNYEAQ in the germline V gene. There are 15 residues in the CDR3. The V end lost 1 base, the J end lost 0 bases, and 8 bases lay between the germline ends. The CDR3 loop is CASSLGYASTDTQYF. The CDR3 bases are TGTGCCAGCAGCTTAGGCTACGCGAGCACAGATACGCAGTATTTT.

The chain combines TRBV5-1 with TRBJ2-5; TRBD1 matches at 8 bases. The V and J ends lost 5 bases and 10 bases, in that order; junction bases with no gene match: 10. This CDR3 region has 13 residues. CDR1 is SGHRS and CDR2 is YFSETQ in the germline V gene. In DNA, the CDR3 is TGCGCCAGCAGTCAGGGGGCGCAGGAGGGCCAGTACTTC. As protein: CASSQGAQEGQYF.

Only one count was recorded for this clone. This chain joins TRBV29-1 and TRBJ1-3, with D possibly being TRBD1 (6 bases). CDR3 length: 16 amino acids. The V end lost 2 bases, the J end lost 2 bases, and 16 bases lay between the germline ends. CDR1 is SQVTM, CDR2 ANQGSEA, per germline. The CDR3 reads CSVESFAGEAGNTIYF. The CDR3 coding sequence is TGCAGCGTTGAATCTTTCGCAGGGGAAGCTGGAAACACCATATATTTT.

The chain uses TRBV23-1 and TRBJ2-7; D is perhaps TRBD2 (7 bases). TRBV23-1 is placed among ORFs of uncertain function. V shed 1 base and J shed 2 bases, with 18 bases lying between them. The CDR3 has 17 amino acids. The CDR3 DNA reads TGCGCCAGCAGTCAATTAATGGAGGGGGGGCATCCCTACGAGCAGTACTTC. It encodes CASSQLMEGGHPYEQYF.

The CDR3 loop reads CASSFLAATNEQFF. The CDR3, as DNA: TGCGCCAGCAGCTTCCTAGCGGCTACCAATGAGCAGTTCTTC. The genes are TRBV5-1 and TRBJ2-1, with 7 bases fitting TRBD2. Trimming took 2 bases from V and 6 from J; bases not matched to a gene: 5. CDR1 is SGHRS, CDR2 YFSETQ, per germline. This CDR3 is 14 amino acids long.

This rearrangement joins TRBV7-9 to TRBJ2-3; D may be TRBD1 or TRBD2 (5 bases each). Trimming left V 5 bases short and J 0 bases short, with 18 bases between. The CDR3 is made up of 17 amino acids. Germline V gene sequence: CDR1 SEHNR, CDR2 FQNEAQ (reference sequence). The CDR3: CASSVLWDVTSTDTQYF. Here the CDR3 DNA reads TGTGCCAGCAGCGTACTTTGGGACGTTACTAGCACAGATACGCAGTATTTT.

This rearrangement joins TRBV11-2 to TRBJ1-5, with D perhaps TRBD1 (5 bases). V lost 0 bases and J 2 bases, leaving 11 bases between the germline ends. Germline V gene data show CDR1 as SGHAT and CDR2 as FQNNGV. The CDR3 contains 16 residues. The CDR3 loop reads CASSLDGGIGNQPQHF. DNA of the CDR3: TGTGCCAGCAGCTTAGATGGGGGAATTGGCAATCAGCCCCAGCATTTT.

This chain uses TRBV5-1 with TRBJ2-2, with D hard to call. Looked up from germline, CDR1 is SGHRS and CDR2 is YFSETQ. The CDR3 is 14 amino acids. Trimming cost V 3 bases and J 1 base, with 7 bases left between them. The CDR3 DNA is TGCGCCAGCAGCTCCACCAGGAACACCGGGGAGCTGTTTTTT. This sequence encodes CASSSTRNTGELFF.

This clone was picked up a small number of times. The rearrangement uses TRBV2 and TRBJ1-2, with 7 bases fitting TRBD1. With 10 bases clipped from V and 0 bases from J, the junction kept 2 bases outside the gene matches. Germline lookup yields CDR1 SNHLY and CDR2 FYNNEI. The CDR3 is 12 amino acids. CDR3 nucleotide sequence: TGTGCCACCAGGGGGGCTAACTATGGCTACACCTTC. This encodes CATRGANYGYTF.

V gene TRBV6-1 combines with J gene TRBJ2-7, with D possibly TRBD1 on 6 matching bases. The CDR3 loop spans 16 amino acids. The germline V and J ends were trimmed by 3 bases and 5 bases, with 20 bases remaining between them. Germline values: CDR1 MNHNS, CDR2 SASEGT. CDR3 region: CASSETGRVVYHEQYF. DNA of the CDR3: TGTGCCAGCAGTGAGACAGGCCGGGTAGTTTACCACGAGCAGTACTTC.

This rearrangement joins TRBV5-6 to TRBJ2-7; 10 nucleotides line up with TRBD1. Germline V gene sequence: CDR1 SGHDT, CDR2 YYEEEE. Trimming cost V 5 bases and J 3 bases; bases outside gene matches: 5. The CDR3 contains 14 residues. This CDR3 reads CASSRQGARYEQYF. The CDR3 region has the DNA TGTGCCAGCAGTCGACAGGGGGCCCGCTACGAGCAGTACTTC. Combining the CDR3 with reference TRBV5-6 and TRBJ2-7 gives the whole variable domain DAGVTQSPTHLIKTRGQQVTLRCSPKSGHDTVSWYQQALGQGPQFIFQYYEEEERQRGNFPDRFSGHQFPNYSSELNVNALLLGDSALYLCASSRQGARYEQYFGPGTRLTVT.

DNA of the CDR3: TGTGCCAGCAGTCACACCGGGCTTAGGAGGTATGGCTACACCTTC. This encodes CASSHTGLRRYGYTF. This chain joins TRBV11-2 and TRBJ1-2, with D uncertain. The germline V gene has CDR1 SGHAT and CDR2 FQNNGV. The ends were cut back, 6 bases at V and 5 bases at J, with 19 bases in the middle. The CDR3 has 15 amino acids.

The chain has TRBV4-1 and TRBJ2-5; D is undetermined. This CDR3 is 15 amino acids long. Trimming shortened V by 0 bases and J by 5 bases, and 13 bases separated the two germline ends. Looked up from germline, CDR1 is MGHRA and CDR2 is YSYEKL. CDR3 residues: CASSQDLGFGETQYF. The CDR3 DNA reads TGCGCCAGCAGCCAAGATCTAGGGTTTGGTGAGACCCAGTACTTC.

V gene TRBV14 combines with J gene TRBJ2-7; D gene ambiguous. Trimming removed 4 bases from V and 3 bases from J, with 4 bases in between. The CDR3 loop spans 11 amino acids. The germline gives CDR1 SGHDN, CDR2 FVKESK. The CDR3 DNA sequence: TGTGCCAGCAGCCCAGGCTACGAGCAGTACTTC. It encodes CASSPGYEQYF.

The chain carries TRBV10-3 and TRBJ2-2; TRBD2 matches 12 bases. Germline CDR1 reads ENHRY; CDR2 reads SYGVKD. CDR3 size: 15 residues. V trimming: 6 bases; J trimming: 6 bases; junction bases outside the gene matches: 5. In nucleotides, the CDR3 is TGTGCCATCAGACCTAGCGGGAGGGCCTCCGGGGAGCTGTTTTTT. Translation: CAIRPSGRASGELFF.

The chain carries TRBV27 and TRBJ2-7, with 9 bases matching TRBD2. The ends lost 5 bases at V and 2 bases at J; junction bases unmatched: 19. CDR1 is MNHEY, CDR2 SMNVEV, per germline (reference sequence). This CDR3 spans 19 amino acids. The CDR3 protein is CASSGWRGGAQSVPYEQYF. CDR3 DNA: TGTGCCAGCAGTGGTTGGCGGGGGGGCGCGCAATCAGTTCCCTACGAGCAGTACTTC.

The DNA for the CDR3 is TGCAGCGTTGTTACCCCGGGACGGCTTACGAACACCGGGGAGCTGTTTTTT. Protein: CSVVTPGRLTNTGELFF. This sequence joins TRBV29-1 and TRBJ2-2; the D gene could be TRBD1 or TRBD2 (5 bases each). V was cut by 4 bases and J by 0 bases, with 18 bases left in between. This CDR3 is built from 17 residues. Germline V gene lookup returns CDR1 SQVTM and CDR2 ANQGSEA.